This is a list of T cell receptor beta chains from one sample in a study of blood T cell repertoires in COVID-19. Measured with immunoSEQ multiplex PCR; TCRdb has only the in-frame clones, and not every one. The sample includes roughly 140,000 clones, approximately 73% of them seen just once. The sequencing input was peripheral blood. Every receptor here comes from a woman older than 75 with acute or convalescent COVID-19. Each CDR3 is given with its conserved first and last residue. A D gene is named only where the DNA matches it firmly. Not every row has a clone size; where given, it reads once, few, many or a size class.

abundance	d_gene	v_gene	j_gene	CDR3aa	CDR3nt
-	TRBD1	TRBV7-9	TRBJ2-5	CASSLGMGQGEETQYF	TGTGCCAGCAGCTTAGGGATGGGACAGGGGGAAGAGACCCAGTACTTC
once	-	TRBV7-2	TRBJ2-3	CASSSYGTSTDTQYF	TGTGCCAGCAGCTCGTATGGGACAAGCACAGATACGCAGTATTTT
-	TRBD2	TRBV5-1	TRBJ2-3	CASSLTSGMITDTQYF	TGCGCCAGCAGCTTGACTAGCGGGATGATCACAGATACGCAGTATTTT
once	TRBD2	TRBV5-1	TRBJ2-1	CASSFLAGEYNEQFF	TGCGCCAGCAGCTTTTTAGCGGGAGAGTACAATGAGCAGTTCTTC
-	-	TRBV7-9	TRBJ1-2	CASRGDGTSVHGYTF	TGTGCCAGCAGAGGGGATGGGACATCTGTCCATGGCTACACCTTC
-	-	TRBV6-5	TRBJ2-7	CASISGGNYEQYF	TGTGCCAGCATCTCTGGGGGGAACTACGAGCAGTACTTC
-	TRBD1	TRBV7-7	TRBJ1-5	CASSLATTRDRGLLYSNQPQHF	TGTGCTAGCAGCTTAGCCACAACCAGGGACAGGGGATTACTTTATAGCAATCAGCCCCAGCATTTT
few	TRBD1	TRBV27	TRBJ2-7	CASREQGSYEQYF	TGTGCCAGCAGAGAACAGGGGTCCTACGAGCAGTACTTC
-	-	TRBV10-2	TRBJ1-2	CASRGQNTVYGYTF	TGCGCCAGCAGAGGACAGAACACAGTTTATGGCTACACCTTC
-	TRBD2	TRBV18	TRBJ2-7	CASSPTSGGAYEQYF	TGTGCCAGCTCACCTACTAGCGGGGGAGCCTACGAGCAGTACTTC
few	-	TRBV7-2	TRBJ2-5	CASSSQTGTLTQYF	TGTGCCAGCAGCTCTCAGACAGGGACTCTAACCCAGTACTTC
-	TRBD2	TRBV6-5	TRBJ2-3	CATSPLSGVTDTQYF	TGTGCCACCTCCCCTCTCAGCGGGGTCACAGATACGCAGTATTTT
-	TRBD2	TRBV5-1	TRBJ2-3	CASSLAVAGDTDTQYF	TGCGCCAGCAGCTTGGCGGTAGCGGGAGACACAGATACGCAGTATTTT
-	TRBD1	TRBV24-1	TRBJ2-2	CATSDATGGPGELFF	TGTGCCACCAGTGATGCGACAGGGGGCCCCGGGGAGCTGTTTTTT
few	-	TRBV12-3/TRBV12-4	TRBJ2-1	CASRQGSYNEQFF	TGTGCCAGCAGGCAGGGGTCGTACAATGAGCAGTTCTTC
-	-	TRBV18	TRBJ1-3	CASSEILSGGNTIYF	TGTGCCAGCTCAGAAATCCTCTCAGGGGGAAACACCATATATTTT
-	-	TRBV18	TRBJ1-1	CASSPIASGMNTEAFF	TGTGCCAGCTCACCAATTGCATCAGGGATGAACACTGAAGCTTTCTTT
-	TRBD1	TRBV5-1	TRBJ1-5	CASSQTTGGNQPQHF	TGCGCCAGCAGCCAAACGACAGGGGGCAATCAGCCCCAGCATTTT
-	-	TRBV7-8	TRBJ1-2	CASSPDSSNYGYTF	TGTGCCAGCAGCCCGGACAGCTCCAACTATGGCTACACCTTC
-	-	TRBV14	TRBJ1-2	CASSQTGNNYGYTF	TGTGCCAGCAGCCAAACAGGGAATAACTATGGCTACACCTTC
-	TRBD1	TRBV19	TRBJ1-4	CASSPPPGQKDVKLFF	TGTGCCAGTAGTCCCCCGCCGGGACAGAAGGATGTAAAACTGTTTTTT
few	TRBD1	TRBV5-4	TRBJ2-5	CASSLTGEETQYF	TGTGCCAGCAGCTTGACAGGGGAAGAGACCCAGTACTTC
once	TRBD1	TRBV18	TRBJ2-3	CASSGTGTPDTQYF	TGTGCCAGCTCAGGGACAGGGACGCCAGATACGCAGTATTTT
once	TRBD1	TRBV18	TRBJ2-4	CASSPDRVVDIQYF	TGTGCCAGCTCACCCGACAGGGTGGTAGACATTCAGTACTTC
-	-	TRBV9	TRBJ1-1	CASSVAGGAEAFF	TGTGCCAGCAGCGTAGCCGGCGGGGCTGAAGCTTTCTTT
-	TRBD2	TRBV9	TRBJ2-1	CASSSSGSGRESSYNEQFF	TGTGCCAGCAGCTCTTCGGGTAGCGGGAGGGAAAGCTCCTACAATGAGCAGTTCTTC
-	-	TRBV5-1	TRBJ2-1	CASSLTSGQSYNEQFF	TGCGCCAGCAGCTTAACATCGGGACAATCCTACAATGAGCAGTTCTTC
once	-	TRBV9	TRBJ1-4	CASTAGEGVTNEKLFF	TGTGCCAGCACGGCAGGGGAGGGTGTGACTAATGAAAAACTGTTTTTT
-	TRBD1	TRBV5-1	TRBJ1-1	CASSPGLGQTNTEAFF	TGCGCCAGCAGCCCGGGCCTGGGACAGACGAACACTGAAGCTTTCTTT
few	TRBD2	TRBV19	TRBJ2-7	CASGTSGMGEQYF	TGTGCCAGCGGGACTAGCGGGATGGGGGAGCAGTACTTC
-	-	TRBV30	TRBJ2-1	CAWGGGNSYNEQFF	TGTGCCTGGGGGGGAGGCAACTCCTACAATGAGCAGTTCTTC
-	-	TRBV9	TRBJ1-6	CASSEQGFRDSPLHF	TGTGCCAGCAGCGAACAGGGCTTTCGGGATTCACCCCTCCACTTT
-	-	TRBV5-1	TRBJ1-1	CASSLVSGVAGNTEAFF	TGCGCCAGCAGCTTGGTTTCAGGGGTAGCTGGGAACACTGAAGCTTTCTTT
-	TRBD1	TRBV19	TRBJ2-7	CASSGTAGTANYEQYF	TGTGCCAGTAGCGGAACGGCCGGGACAGCGAACTACGAGCAGTACTTC
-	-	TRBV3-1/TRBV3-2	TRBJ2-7	CASSPTDKTYEQYF	TGTGCCAGCAGCCCCACGGACAAGACCTACGAGCAGTACTTC
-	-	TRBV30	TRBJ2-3	CATLRGAGTDTQYF	TGTGCCACCCTTCGTGGGGCTGGCACAGATACGCAGTATTTT
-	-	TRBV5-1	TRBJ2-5	CASSSSGRETQYF	TGCGCCAGCAGCTCCTCGGGGAGGGAGACCCAGTACTTC
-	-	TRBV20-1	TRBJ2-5	CSASGGEETQYF	TGCAGTGCTAGTGGCGGGGAAGAGACCCAGTACTTC
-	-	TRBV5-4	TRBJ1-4	CASSLAGKGEKLFF	TGTGCCAGCAGCTTGGCAGGGAAGGGAGAAAAACTGTTTTTT
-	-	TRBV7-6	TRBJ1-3	CASSPQVGAPTIYF	TGTGCCAGCAGCCCCCAGGTAGGGGCCCCGACCATATATTTT
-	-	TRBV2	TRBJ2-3	CASSGVARADTDTQYF	TGTGCCAGCAGCGGCGTCGCGAGAGCGGATACAGATACGCAGTATTTT
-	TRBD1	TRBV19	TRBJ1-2	CASSTRQGGSYGYTF	TGTGCCAGTAGTACTCGACAGGGAGGCTCCTATGGCTACACCTTC
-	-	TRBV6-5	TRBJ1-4	CASSLSGVGNEKLFF	TGTGCCAGCAGCCTATCGGGGGTTGGGAATGAAAAACTGTTTTTT
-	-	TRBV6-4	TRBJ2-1	CASSDSSGLSYNEQFF	TGTGCCAGCAGTGACTCGAGCGGCTTATCCTACAATGAGCAGTTCTTC
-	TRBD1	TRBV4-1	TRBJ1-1	CASSQDKGTEVAEAFF	TGCGCCAGCAGCCAAGACAAGGGGACAGAAGTAGCTGAAGCTTTCTTT
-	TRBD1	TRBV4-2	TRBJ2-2	CASSQQPGQGVAGELFF	TGTGCCAGCAGCCAACAACCGGGACAGGGGGTCGCCGGGGAGCTGTTTTTT
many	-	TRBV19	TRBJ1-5	CASSIVGGGNQPQHF	TGTGCCAGTAGTATAGTAGGCGGGGGCAATCAGCCCCAGCATTTT
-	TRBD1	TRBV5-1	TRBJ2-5	CASSLSVTGGSETQYF	TGCGCCAGCAGCTTGTCTGTGACAGGGGGTTCAGAGACCCAGTACTTC
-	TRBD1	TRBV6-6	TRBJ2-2	CASSKGQGNTGELFF	TGTGCCAGCAGTAAGGGACAGGGGAACACCGGGGAGCTGTTTTTT
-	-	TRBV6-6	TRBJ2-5	CASSYSTSRETQYF	TGTGCCAGCAGTTACTCGACTAGTCGGGAGACCCAGTACTTC
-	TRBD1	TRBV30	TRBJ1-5	CAWSEGQGPNQPQHF	TGTGCCTGGAGCGAAGGACAGGGCCCGAATCAGCCCCAGCATTTT